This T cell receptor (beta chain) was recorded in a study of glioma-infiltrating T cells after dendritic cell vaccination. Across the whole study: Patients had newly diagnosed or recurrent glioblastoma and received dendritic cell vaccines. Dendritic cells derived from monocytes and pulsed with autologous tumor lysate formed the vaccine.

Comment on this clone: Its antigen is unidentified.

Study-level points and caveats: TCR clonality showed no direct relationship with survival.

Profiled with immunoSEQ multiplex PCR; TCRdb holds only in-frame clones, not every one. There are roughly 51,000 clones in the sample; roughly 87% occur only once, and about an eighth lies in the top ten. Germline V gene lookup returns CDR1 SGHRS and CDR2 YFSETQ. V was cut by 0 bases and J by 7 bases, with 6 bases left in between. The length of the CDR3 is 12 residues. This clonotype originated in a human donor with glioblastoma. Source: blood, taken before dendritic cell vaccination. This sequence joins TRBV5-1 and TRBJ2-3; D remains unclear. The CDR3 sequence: CASSLDHNTQYF. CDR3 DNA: TGCGCCAGCAGCTTGGACCACAATACGCAGTATTTT.